The rows below give T cell receptor beta chains drawn from one sample of a study of Ad26.COV2.S vaccination and SARS-CoV-2 variants. Clones were read by immunoSEQ multiplex PCR, and TCRdb kept only the in-frame ones, dropping some. The sample records around 300,000 clones, approximately 86% being singletons. Sequencing used peripheral blood, obtained in a trial of Ad26.COV2.S vaccine versus placebo. Source of these receptors: a person aged 18-65 years who received the Ad26.COV2.S COVID-19 vaccine or a placebo. Each CDR3 is given with its conserved first and last residue. Fields, in order: V gene, J gene, D gene, clone size, CDR3 protein, CDR3 DNA. D genes are given only for firm matches. Clone size is given for some rows only: seen once, a few or many times, or a class if the clone is expanded.

V: TRBV4-2; J: TRBJ1-5; D: -; size: -; CDR3: CASSQDGRFRNQPQHF; DNA: TGTGCCAGCAGCCAAGATGGAAGGTTTAGGAATCAGCCCCAGCATTTT
V: TRBV3-1/TRBV3-2; J: TRBJ1-2; D: TRBD1; size: once; CDR3: CASSQEGQAGGVGYTF; DNA: TGTGCCAGCAGCCAAGAGGGACAGGCGGGAGGGGTTGGCTACACCTTC
V: TRBV28; J: TRBJ2-5; D: TRBD1; size: once; CDR3: CASSRDSQETQYF; DNA: TGTGCCAGCAGCCGGGACAGTCAAGAGACCCAGTACTTC
V: TRBV20-1; J: TRBJ2-1; D: TRBD2; size: once; CDR3: CSASNRAGGPGKGEQFF; DNA: TGCAGTGCTAGTAATCGGGCGGGAGGGCCAGGTAAGGGTGAGCAGTTCTTC
V: TRBV6-2/TRBV6-3; J: TRBJ1-4; D: TRBD1; size: -; CDR3: CASSPRTGVNEKLFF; DNA: TGTGCCAGCAGCCCCAGGACAGGGGTGAATGAAAAACTGTTTTTT
V: TRBV19; J: TRBJ2-1; D: -; size: -; CDR3: CASSSDRTLYNEQFF; DNA: TGTGCCAGTAGTTCGGACAGAACTCTCTACAATGAGCAGTTCTTC
V: TRBV5-4; J: TRBJ2-1; D: TRBD1; size: -; CDR3: CASSWDRGPQFF; DNA: TGTGCCAGCAGCTGGGACAGGGGGCCGCAGTTCTTC
V: TRBV28; J: TRBJ2-7; D: -; size: -; CDR3: CASSTIDRDGGEQYF; DNA: TGTGCCAGCAGTACTATCGACAGGGACGGGGGGGAGCAGTACTTC
V: TRBV28; J: TRBJ1-1; D: TRBD1; size: -; CDR3: CATLDWTGKNTEAFF; DNA: TGTGCCACCCTTGACTGGACAGGGAAGAACACTGAAGCTTTCTTT
V: TRBV27; J: TRBJ1-5; D: -; size: -; CDR3: CASREGFGDQPQHF; DNA: TGTGCCAGCCGTGAGGGTTTTGGGGACCAGCCCCAGCATTTT
V: TRBV5-1; J: TRBJ1-2; D: TRBD1; size: -; CDR3: CASSLAPAPDRGPYGYTF; DNA: TGCGCCAGCAGCTTGGCCCCAGCGCCTGACAGGGGGCCTTATGGCTACACCTTC
V: TRBV7-2; J: TRBJ2-7; D: -; size: few; CDR3: CASSHRSYEQYF; DNA: TGTGCCAGCAGCCACAGATCCTACGAGCAGTACTTC
V: TRBV10-3; J: TRBJ2-7; D: TRBD1; size: -; CDR3: CAISESSGRTGGNEQYF; DNA: TGTGCCATCAGTGAGTCGAGTGGGCGGACAGGGGGCAACGAGCAGTACTTC
V: TRBV2; J: TRBJ2-7; D: -; size: -; CDR3: CASSDGRGSAYEQYF; DNA: TGTGCCAGCAGTGATGGCAGGGGTTCAGCCTACGAGCAGTACTTC
V: TRBV7-3; J: TRBJ1-1; D: -; size: -; CDR3: CASSLMRNTEAFF; DNA: TGTGCCAGCAGCTTAATGAGGAACACTGAAGCTTTCTTT
V: TRBV7-9; J: TRBJ2-3; D: TRBD2; size: -; CDR3: CASSSLSGVSTDTQYF; DNA: TGTGCCAGCAGCTCTCTTAGCGGGGTCAGCACAGATACGCAGTATTTT
V: TRBV30; J: TRBJ2-1; D: -; size: -; CDR3: CAWSGGLLNEQFF; DNA: TGTGCCTGGAGTGGGGGACTTCTCAATGAGCAGTTCTTC
V: TRBV9; J: TRBJ2-2; D: TRBD2; size: few; CDR3: CASSVVPVGFAGGYTGELFF; DNA: TGTGCCAGCAGCGTAGTCCCAGTAGGATTCGCGGGGGGCTACACCGGGGAGCTGTTTTTT
V: TRBV30; J: TRBJ1-1; D: -; size: -; CDR3: CAWSVVGTLMNTEAFF; DNA: TGTGCCTGGAGTGTAGTAGGGACCTTGATGAACACTGAAGCTTTCTTT
V: TRBV9; J: TRBJ2-1; D: -; size: few; CDR3: CASSVVRGSQVNEQFF; DNA: TGTGCCAGCAGCGTAGTTAGGGGTAGCCAGGTCAATGAGCAGTTCTTC
V: TRBV9; J: TRBJ2-5; D: TRBD1; size: -; CDR3: CASRGTGGMIAKPETQYF; DNA: TGTGCCAGCAGGGGGACAGGTGGGATGATAGCTAAGCCGGAGACCCAGTACTTC
V: TRBV2; J: TRBJ1-3; D: -; size: -; CDR3: CASRQTTGNTIYF; DNA: TGTGCCAGCAGGCAGACTACTGGAAACACCATATATTTT
V: TRBV28; J: TRBJ1-3; D: -; size: -; CDR3: CASSSGIWNIGNTIYF; DNA: TGTGCCAGCAGTTCGGGCATCTGGAATATAGGAAACACCATATATTTT
V: TRBV4-1; J: TRBJ1-1; D: -; size: -; CDR3: CASSQTGANRLNTEAFF; DNA: TGCGCCAGCAGCCAAACCGGGGCCAACAGATTGAACACTGAAGCTTTCTTT
V: TRBV24-1; J: TRBJ2-7; D: -; size: -; CDR3: CATSPDYGDEQYF; DNA: TGTGCCACCAGCCCCGATTATGGAGACGAGCAGTACTTC
V: TRBV20-1; J: TRBJ2-7; D: -; size: -; CDR3: CSASGSVAGHPYEQYF; DNA: TGCAGTGCTAGTGGTTCGGTAGCAGGACACCCCTACGAGCAGTACTTC
V: TRBV13; J: TRBJ1-6; D: TRBD1; size: -; CDR3: CASSLGRGPNSPLHF; DNA: TGTGCCAGCAGCTTAGGCAGGGGGCCTAATTCACCCCTCCACTTT
V: TRBV9; J: TRBJ2-3; D: -; size: -; CDR3: CASSPAGFSTQYF; DNA: TGTGCCAGCAGCCCAGCAGGGTTTAGTACGCAGTATTTT
V: TRBV4-3; J: TRBJ2-2; D: TRBD1; size: -; CDR3: CASSQDLSGTGYSTGELFF; DNA: TGCGCCAGCAGCCAAGATTTGTCCGGGACAGGGTACTCGACCGGGGAGCTGTTTTTT
V: TRBV28; J: TRBJ2-7; D: TRBD1; size: -; CDR3: CASSPQGVHLYEQYF; DNA: TGTGCCAGCAGTCCCCAGGGGGTCCACCTCTACGAGCAGTACTTC
V: TRBV19; J: TRBJ2-5; D: -; size: -; CDR3: CASSIGSGQETQYF; DNA: TGTGCCAGTAGTATAGGCTCCGGGCAAGAGACCCAGTACTTC
V: TRBV28; J: TRBJ2-7; D: -; size: -; CDR3: CASSLWDEQYF; DNA: TGTGCCAGCAGTTTATGGGACGAGCAGTACTTC
V: TRBV19; J: TRBJ2-5; D: -; size: -; CDR3: CASSIAWGETQYF; DNA: TGTGCCAGTAGTATAGCCTGGGGCGAGACCCAGTACTTC
V: TRBV28; J: TRBJ2-7; D: TRBD1; size: -; CDR3: CASSSRPGQSYEQYF; DNA: TGTGCCAGCAGTTCCCGACCGGGACAGTCCTACGAGCAGTACTTC
V: TRBV29-1; J: TRBJ1-2; D: -; size: few; CDR3: CSTTASLEGYTF; DNA: TGCAGCACGACAGCGTCGCTTGAGGGCTACACCTTC
V: TRBV4-2; J: TRBJ2-7; D: TRBD1; size: -; CDR3: CASSQALGQGVEQYF; DNA: TGTGCCAGCAGCCAAGCTCTGGGACAGGGGGTCGAGCAGTACTTC
V: TRBV10-1; J: TRBJ2-1; D: -; size: -; CDR3: CASSEPADNEQFF; DNA: TGCGCCAGCAGTGAGCCGGCAGACAATGAGCAGTTCTTC
V: TRBV28; J: TRBJ1-4; D: TRBD1; size: -; CDR3: CASSPRQGDEKLFF; DNA: TGTGCCAGCAGTCCCCGACAGGGAGATGAAAAACTGTTTTTT
V: TRBV6-1; J: TRBJ2-1; D: -; size: -; CDR3: CASSEEADYRLAEQFF; DNA: TGTGCCAGCAGTGAAGAAGCGGACTATCGTTTAGCTGAGCAGTTCTTC
V: TRBV2; J: TRBJ2-5; D: -; size: -; CDR3: CASTAGTQEKTQYF; DNA: TGTGCCAGCACTGCCGGGACGCAGGAAAAGACCCAGTACTTC
V: TRBV19; J: TRBJ1-5; D: -; size: -; CDR3: CASSFTLSNQPQHF; DNA: TGTGCCAGTAGCTTCACCTTGAGCAATCAGCCCCAGCATTTT
V: TRBV5-4; J: TRBJ1-2; D: TRBD1; size: -; CDR3: CASSLGDRGYTF; DNA: TGTGCCAGCAGCTTGGGGGACAGGGGCTACACCTTC
V: TRBV6-1; J: TRBJ2-3; D: -; size: -; CDR3: CASSDRTNRGDTQYF; DNA: TGTGCCAGCAGTGATCGGACAAACCGGGGGGATACGCAGTATTTT
V: TRBV19; J: TRBJ2-4; D: -; size: -; CDR3: CASSIMGGAKNIQYF; DNA: TGTGCCAGTAGTATAATGGGGGGCGCCAAAAACATTCAGTACTTC
V: TRBV27; J: TRBJ2-7; D: -; size: -; CDR3: CASSSPGREFYEQYF; DNA: TGTGCCAGCAGTAGCCCGGGACGGGAGTTCTACGAGCAGTACTTC
V: TRBV5-1; J: TRBJ1-1; D: -; size: -; CDR3: CASSSLLGDTEAFF; DNA: TGCGCCAGCAGCTCCCTGCTGGGGGATACTGAAGCTTTCTTT
V: TRBV4-2; J: TRBJ1-2; D: TRBD1; size: -; CDR3: CASSDQRAGGNGYTF; DNA: TGTGCCAGCAGCGACCAGCGGGCAGGGGGAAATGGCTACACCTTC
V: TRBV18; J: TRBJ1-2; D: -; size: -; CDR3: CASSETYGYTF; DNA: TGTGCCAGCTCTGAGACTTATGGCTACACCTTC
V: TRBV27; J: TRBJ2-7; D: TRBD2; size: -; CDR3: CVLSGEQYF; DNA: TGTGTTCTTAGCGGGGAGCAGTACTTC
V: TRBV7-9; J: TRBJ1-4; D: TRBD1; size: -; CDR3: CASSIGQGGAEKLFF; DNA: TGTGCCAGCAGCATCGGACAGGGCGGGGCGGAAAAACTGTTTTTT